The 29 T cell receptor beta chains below all came from one sample that was sequenced in a study of identical twins. TCRdb re-called the 5' RACE reads with MiXCR, one entry per CDR3 protein. Of about 190,000 distinct CDR3 sequences listed, approximately 16% are singletons. The sample was also linked to a second study, of T cells expressing NK-cell markers.

Input material: CD8+ T cells sorted from blood. Receptor source: a young woman in good health.

This clonotype was seen more than once but under ten times. The chain joins TRBV3-1 to TRBJ2-1, with D possibly TRBD1 on 5 matching bases. The length of the CDR3 is 14 residues. Per the germline V gene, CDR1 is LGHDT and CDR2 is YNNKEL (reference sequence). V gave up 4 bases and J gave up 3 bases, with 10 bases separating them. The CDR3 nucleotides read TGTGCCAGCAGCCCCTGGACAAACTACAATGAGCAGTTCTTC. Translation: CASSPWTNYNEQFF.

V gene TRBV5-6 combines with J gene TRBJ2-7; maybe TRBD1 (6 bases). The CDR3 runs 14 residues. The germline V gene encodes CDR1 SGHDT and CDR2 YYEEEE. Trimming left V 4 bases short and J 3 bases short, with 14 bases between. CDR3 DNA: TGTGCCAGCAGCCCAGGGGCGGAAGGCTACGAGCAGTACTTC. The encoded protein is CASSPGAEGYEQYF.

The table lists this clonotype with a few counts. This chain links TRBV7-2 with TRBJ2-3, with D possibly TRBD1 on 6 matching bases. The CDR3 runs to 15 residues. V was pared by 1 base and J by 3 bases, with 11 bases between. Per the germline V gene, CDR1 is SGHTA and CDR2 is FQGNSA. The CDR3 nucleotides are TGTGCCAGCAGCTTAGAGGGGACAACTACAGATACGCAGTATTTT. Encoded protein: CASSLEGTTTDTQYF.

The chain combines TRBV29-1 with TRBJ2-7; TRBD1 agrees at 7 bases. The CDR3 covers 13 residues. Trimming at V came to 3 bases and at J to 2 bases, leaving 4 bases not matched to a gene. Germline V lookup: CDR1 SQVTM, CDR2 ANQGSEA. For the CDR3, the DNA is TGCAGCGTTGACACAGGGGAGACCTACGAGCAGTACTTC. It is translated as CSVDTGETYEQYF.

This chain connects TRBV24-1 to TRBJ2-1; D is perhaps TRBD2 (6 bases). Trimming took off 2 bases at V and 2 bases at J, with 12 bases between the two ends. Germline V gene data show CDR1 as KGHDR and CDR2 as SFDVKD. The CDR3 totals 16 residues. Here the CDR3 DNA reads TGTGCCACCAGTGATTCCCGGGAGAACCCCTACAATGAGCAGTTCTTC. Its translation is CATSDSRENPYNEQFF.

The DNA for the CDR3 is TGTGCCAGCAGTGGGCCCCGGGACACCTCCTACGAGCAGTACTTC. This sequence encodes CASSGPRDTSYEQYF. The rearrangement uses TRBV12-3 or TRBV12-4 and TRBJ2-7, with D possibly TRBD1 on 6 matching bases. V was clipped by 5 bases and J by 0 bases, with 14 bases between them. The CDR3 sequence is 15 residues long.

The table lists this clonotype with a few counts. The rearrangement links TRBV4-2 to TRBJ2-7, with D tentatively TRBD1 (5 bases). The V end lost 0 bases, the J end lost 0 bases, and 15 bases lay between the germline ends. This CDR3 comprises 17 residues. Per germline, CDR1 LGHNA and CDR2 YNFKEQ. CDR3 sequence (DNA): TGTGCCAGCAGCCAAGAGGGCGGTGGACACGTCTCCTACGAGCAGTACTTC. Translating it yields CASSQEGGGHVSYEQYF.

The CDR3 DNA sequence: TGTGCCAGCAGTGAAGCGCTGGGAACTGAAGCTTTCTTT. Its protein is CASSEALGTEAFF. J is TRBJ1-1 and V is TRBV2, with D uncertain. The V end lost 0 bases, the J end lost 5 bases, and 7 bases lay between the germline ends. This CDR3 contains 13 residues. Germline V gives CDR1 SNHLY, CDR2 FYNNEI. Full variable domain (remainder filled in from reference TRBV2 and TRBJ1-1): EPEVTQTPSHQVTQMGQEVILRCVPISNHLYFYWYRQILGQKVEFLVSFYNNEISEKSEIFDDQFSVERPDGSNFTLKIRSTKLEDSAMYFCASSEALGTEAFFGQGTRLTVV.

This clonotype was observed a few times. The gene calls are TRBV7-9 and TRBJ1-2; D remains unclear. CDR1 and CDR2 from the germline V gene are SEHNR and FQNEAQ (reference sequence). The CDR3 spans 14 residues. Trimming left V 6 bases short and J 0 bases short, with 11 bases between. CDR3 sequence: CASSSPTANYGYTF. The DNA of the CDR3 is TGTGCCAGCAGTTCCCCAACAGCTAACTATGGCTACACCTTC. The whole variable domain, filled in from reference TRBV7-9 and TRBJ1-2, reads DTGVSQNPRHKITKRGQNVTFRCDPISEHNRLYWYRQTLGQGPEFLTYFQNEAQLEKSRLLSDRFSAERPKGSFSTLEIQRTEQGDSAMYLCASSSPTANYGYTFGSGTRLTVV.

This clonotype was picked up a small number of times. This chain uses TRBV12-5 with TRBJ2-5, with D tentatively TRBD1 or TRBD2 (5 bases each). The CDR3 has 15 residues. Germline loops: CDR1 LGHNT, CDR2 FRNRAP. The V end lost 8 bases, the J end lost 4 bases, and 20 bases lay between the germline ends. DNA of the CDR3: TGTGCTAGTCTCCAATATGGGGGATTAGGAGAGACCCAGTACTTC. It yields the protein CASLQYGGLGETQYF.

This clonotype was counted a few times. The chain joins TRBV15 to TRBJ2-1; D call uncertain. The CDR3 contains 13 residues. Deletions cut 8 bases from V and 4 bases from J, with 12 bases between. Looked up from germline, CDR1 is LNHNV and CDR2 is YYDKDF (reference sequence). CDR3 sequence reads: CATSVYPYNEQFF. In DNA form, the CDR3 reads TGTGCCACCTCCGTTTACCCTTACAATGAGCAGTTCTTC.

The chain couples TRBV12-3 or TRBV12-4 to TRBJ2-1, with D possibly being TRBD2 (5 bases). The germline V and J ends were trimmed by 3 bases and 6 bases, with 6 bases remaining between them. The CDR3 is made up of 12 amino acids. CDR3 coding DNA: TGTGCCAGCAGTTTGCTAGCCAATGAGCAGTTCTTC. As protein: CASSLLANEQFF.

In this sample, this clonotype turned up a few times. The chain is built from TRBV9 and TRBJ1-2; D call uncertain. Germline V gives CDR1 SGDLS, CDR2 YYNGEE. The CDR3 sequence is 13 residues long. Trimming took 3 bases from V and 4 from J, leaving 10 bases between them. The CDR3 loop is CASSGGRSYGYTF. CDR3 DNA sequence: TGTGCCAGCAGCGGGGGTCGGTCCTATGGCTACACCTTC.

This clonotype was observed a few times. The chain couples TRBV7-6 to TRBJ2-3; D is undetermined. Germline CDR1 and CDR2: SGHVS and FNYEAQ. Trimming pared 2 bases from V and 5 bases from J, leaving 8 bases between. CDR3 size: 13 residues. The DNA of the CDR3 is TGTGCCAGCAGCTTATTATCCGGAGATACGCAGTATTTT. Protein: CASSLLSGDTQYF. The full variable domain, completed using reference TRBV7-6 and TRBJ2-3, is GAGVSQSPRYKVTKRGQDVALRCDPISGHVSLYWYRQALGQGPEFLTYFNYEAQQDKSGLPNDRFSAERPEGSISTLTIQRTEQRDSAMYRCASSLLSGDTQYFGPGTRLTVL.

This clonotype was picked up a small number of times. This chain connects TRBV7-9 to TRBJ2-1, with D possibly called TRBD1 or TRBD2 (5 bases each). This CDR3 spans 15 amino acids. V lost 5 bases and J lost 6, with 17 bases in between. CDR1 and CDR2 from the germline V gene are SEHNR and FQNEAQ (reference sequence). CDR3 sequence: CASSPRRDGGNEQFF. The CDR3 DNA reads as TGTGCCAGCAGCCCTCGCCGGGATGGGGGCAATGAGCAGTTCTTC.

This sequence joins TRBV7-9 and TRBJ1-1; D is perhaps TRBD1 (5 bases). Germline V CDR1 and CDR2: SEHNR, FQNEAQ (reference sequence). This CDR3 is 14 amino acids long. The V and J ends lost 0 bases and 8 bases respectively, with 13 bases between them. This CDR3 reads CASSLAVGQGEAFF. DNA for the CDR3: TGTGCCAGCAGCTTAGCGGTCGGGCAGGGCGAAGCTTTCTTT.

This clonotype came up a few times. The rearrangement links TRBV3-1 to TRBJ1-1; TRBD1 matches 7 bases. V dropped 5 bases and J dropped 1; count of bases not matched to a gene: 7. Germline loops: CDR1 LGHDT, CDR2 YNNKEL (reference sequence). The CDR3 length is 15 residues. CDR3 residues: CASSYPGGGNTEAFF. CDR3 DNA: TGTGCCAGCAGCTACCCAGGGGGGGGGAACACTGAAGCTTTCTTT.

This chain joins TRBV9 and TRBJ2-1; 10 nucleotides align to TRBD2. V dropped 0 bases and J dropped 5; count of bases not matched to a gene: 8. CDR1 and CDR2 (germline): SGDLS, YYNGEE. The CDR3 contains 17 residues. CDR3 coding DNA: TGTGCCAGCAGCGTAGACCCGAGCGGGAGGGACAACAATGAGCAGTTCTTC. It yields the protein CASSVDPSGRDNNEQFF.

This chain uses TRBV3-1 with TRBJ2-1; no clear D. CDR1 is LGHDT and CDR2 is YNNKEL in the germline V gene (reference sequence). V gave up 3 bases and J gave up 1 base, with 10 bases separating them. The CDR3 is made up of 15 amino acids. CDR3 sequence: CASSHLTGSYNEQFF. The CDR3 DNA is TGTGCCAGCAGCCACCTCACTGGATCCTACAATGAGCAGTTCTTC.

Only a few counts were recorded for this clonotype. The chain joins TRBV9 to TRBJ2-7; the match to TRBD1 covers 9 bases. The CDR3 extends over 14 amino acids. V lost 4 bases and J lost 6; bases outside the gene matches: 8. CDR1 and CDR2 (germline): SGDLS, YYNGEE. In nucleotides, the CDR3 is TGTGCCAGCAGCCCCCGGGACAGGGAGGGCGAGCAGTACTTC. This sequence encodes CASSPRDREGEQYF.

V usage is TRBV4-1 and J usage is TRBJ2-2; D is possibly TRBD2 (5 bases). The CDR3 has 14 amino acids. Germline loops: CDR1 MGHRA, CDR2 YSYEKL. V was cut by 4 bases and J by 5 bases, with 11 bases left in between. The CDR3 loop reads CASSPAPGTGELFF. The CDR3 DNA sequence: TGCGCCAGCAGCCCTGCCCCGGGGACCGGGGAGCTGTTTTTT.

The chain joins TRBV27 to TRBJ2-6; the D is unclear. From germline, CDR1 is MNHEY and CDR2 SMNVEV (reference sequence). V was shortened by 3 bases and J by 2 bases, with 8 bases between the two germline ends. The CDR3 consists of 15 residues. The CDR3 DNA is TGTGCCAGCAGTTTTGGGCTAGCTGGGGCCAACGTCCTGACTTTC. Amino acids: CASSFGLAGANVLTF.

The rearrangement links TRBV27 to TRBJ2-7; D might be TRBD1 (7 bases). The ends were cut back, 0 bases at V and 0 bases at J, with 33 bases in the middle. The CDR3 runs 23 residues. Germline V gene lookup returns CDR1 MNHEY and CDR2 SMNVEV (reference sequence). The CDR3 nucleotides are TGTGCCAGCAGTTTATCTCACAAGCCGGTATGGTGGGCAGGGGGGAGAAACTCCTACGAGCAGTACTTC. Protein: CASSLSHKPVWWAGGRNSYEQYF.

The chain links TRBV6-5 to TRBJ2-3; 8 positions agree with TRBD2. CDR1 MNHEY and CDR2 SVGAGI come from the germline V gene. V shed 2 bases, J shed 6 bases, and the junction held 7 bases outside the gene matches. This CDR3 region has 15 residues. The CDR3 sequence: CASSYDGRAADTQYF. The CDR3 DNA reads as TGTGCCAGCAGTTACGACGGGAGGGCCGCGGATACGCAGTATTTT.

The chain is built from TRBV4-3 and TRBJ2-7; D is ambiguous. Trimming left V 0 bases short and J 4 bases short, with 22 bases between. Germline V gene lookup returns CDR1 LGHNA and CDR2 YSLEER. This CDR3 region has 18 residues. In DNA, the CDR3 is TGCGCCAGCAGCCAAGATGGTGTCGCTCGTGACACCTTTTACGAGCAGTACTTC. Its protein is CASSQDGVARDTFYEQYF.

This clonotype was observed a handful of times. The chain uses TRBV24-1 and TRBJ2-3; D may be TRBD1 (6 bases). Germline CDR1 and CDR2: KGHDR and SFDVKD. The CDR3 extends over 14 amino acids. The V end lost 5 bases, the J end lost 3 bases, and 11 bases lay between the germline ends. CDR3 nucleotide sequence: TGTGCCACCAGTGGGACCCAGGGGACAGATACGCAGTATTTT. Protein product: CATSGTQGTDTQYF.

The rearrangement joins TRBV7-9 to TRBJ2-5; TRBD1 agrees at 10 bases. CDR3 size: 15 residues. The V and J ends lost 4 bases and 2 bases, in that order; junction bases with no gene match: 4. Germline V gene lookup returns CDR1 SEHNR and CDR2 FQNEAQ (reference sequence). The CDR3 sequence: CASSSRDRGQETQYF. For the CDR3, the DNA is TGTGCCAGCAGCTCCCGGGACAGGGGACAAGAGACCCAGTACTTC.

The sample holds a few counts of this clonotype. The chain links TRBV7-9 to TRBJ1-3; D perhaps matches TRBD1 (6 bases). Germline CDR1 SEHNR, CDR2 FQNEAQ (reference sequence). Trimming took off 8 bases at V and 2 bases at J, with 16 bases between the two ends. CDR3 length: 15 residues. DNA of the CDR3: TGTGCCAGCGGGGGTCCTGGGGGCGCTGGAAACACCATATATTTT. It translates to CASGGPGGAGNTIYF.

This sequence joins TRBV15 and TRBJ2-1; 11 bases align to TRBD1. Trimming cost V 4 bases and J 8 bases; bases outside gene matches: 7. The CDR3 spans 15 residues. Germline CDR1 and CDR2: LNHNV and YYDKDF (reference sequence). CDR3 region: CATSTPGQGGYEQFF. The CDR3 nucleotides are TGTGCCACCAGCACCCCGGGACAGGGGGGGTATGAGCAGTTCTTC. The full variable domain, rest sourced from reference TRBV15 and TRBJ2-1, is DAMVIQNPRYQVTQFGKPVTLSCSQTLNHNVMYWYQQKSSQAPKLLFHYYDKDFNNEADTPDNFQSRRPNTSFCFLDIRSPGLGDTAMYLCATSTPGQGGYEQFFGPGTRLTVL.